This is a list of T cell receptor beta chains from one sample in a study of Graves' ophthalmopathy and Graves' hyperthyroidism. TCRdb reprocessed the multiplex PCR reads via MiXCR and lists one record per CDR3 protein. The sample records fewer than 350,000 distinct CDR3 sequences, around a sixth being singletons. Sequencing was carried out using peripheral blood. The origin of the receptors is an adult man with Graves' ophthalmopathy. CDR3s include the opening cysteine and the closing phenylalanine or tryptophan. Fields, in order: clone size, V gene, J gene, D gene, CDR3 protein, CDR3 DNA. D genes are given only for firm matches. The size entry is marked missing in some rows and otherwise reads once, few, many or a size class.

abundance: many; v_gene: TRBV6-1; j_gene: TRBJ2-5; d_gene: NA; CDR3aa: CASRKLGGGETQYF; CDR3nt: TGTGCCAGCAGGAAGTTAGGGGGAGGAGAGACCCAGTACTTC
abundance: many; v_gene: TRBV29-1; j_gene: TRBJ2-2; d_gene: NA; CDR3aa: CSGHGSDTGELFF; CDR3nt: TGCAGCGGCCATGGTTCAGACACCGGGGAGCTGTTTTTT
abundance: many; v_gene: TRBV6-5; j_gene: TRBJ1-6; d_gene: NA; CDR3aa: CASSNGQRNNSPLHF; CDR3nt: TGTGCCAGCAGTAACGGACAGAGGAATAATTCACCCCTCCACTTT
abundance: many; v_gene: TRBV6-5; j_gene: TRBJ2-7; d_gene: TRBD2; CDR3aa: CASRLLAGGSYEQYF; CDR3nt: TGTGCCAGCAGGTTACTAGCGGGGGGCTCCTACGAGCAGTACTTC
abundance: many; v_gene: TRBV7-9; j_gene: TRBJ1-2; d_gene: NA; CDR3aa: CASSLGLESGYTF; CDR3nt: TGTGCCAGCAGCTTGGGCTTGGAGAGTGGCTACACCTTC
abundance: many; v_gene: TRBV20-1; j_gene: TRBJ2-7; d_gene: TRBD1; CDR3aa: CSASGTGKTDEQYF; CDR3nt: TGCAGTGCTAGCGGGACAGGAAAAACGGACGAGCAGTACTTC
abundance: many; v_gene: TRBV27; j_gene: TRBJ1-3; d_gene: NA; CDR3aa: CASSLSQGFGNTIYF; CDR3nt: TGTGCCAGCAGCCTATCGCAGGGCTTCGGAAACACCATATATTTT
abundance: many; v_gene: TRBV5-4; j_gene: TRBJ1-1; d_gene: NA; CDR3aa: CASSLERPGVAEAFF; CDR3nt: TGTGCCAGCAGCTTGGAAAGACCAGGGGTGGCTGAAGCTTTCTTT
abundance: many; v_gene: TRBV12-3/TRBV12-4; j_gene: TRBJ2-3; d_gene: TRBD1; CDR3aa: CASSSRGPADTQYF; CDR3nt: TGTGCCAGCAGTTCCAGGGGGCCTGCAGATACGCAGTATTTT
abundance: many; v_gene: TRBV30; j_gene: TRBJ1-2; d_gene: TRBD1; CDR3aa: CAWRGTGGGGYTF; CDR3nt: TGTGCCTGGAGGGGAACAGGGGGGGGTGGCTACACCTTC
abundance: few; v_gene: TRBV30; j_gene: TRBJ1-1; d_gene: NA; CDR3aa: CAWSVGLSNTEAFF; CDR3nt: TGTGCCTGGAGTGTAGGACTCTCGAACACTGAAGCTTTCTTT
abundance: many; v_gene: TRBV6-1; j_gene: TRBJ1-5; d_gene: NA; CDR3aa: CASSQYRTGNQPQHF; CDR3nt: TGTGCCAGCAGTCAATATCGGACAGGCAATCAGCCCCAGCATTTT
abundance: many; v_gene: TRBV3-1; j_gene: TRBJ2-6; d_gene: NA; CDR3aa: CASSQFGANVLTF; CDR3nt: TGTGCCAGCAGCCAATTTGGGGCCAACGTCCTGACTTTC
abundance: NA; v_gene: TRBV6-2/TRBV6-3; j_gene: TRBJ2-6; d_gene: TRBD2; CDR3aa: CASGGVPLSGANVLTF; CDR3nt: TGTGCCAGCGGGGGGGTACCGCTCTCTGGGGCCAACGTCCTGACTTTC
abundance: many; v_gene: TRBV19; j_gene: TRBJ2-5; d_gene: NA; CDR3aa: CAARDTQETQYF; CDR3nt: TGTGCCGCCCGGGACACACAAGAGACCCAGTACTTC
abundance: many; v_gene: TRBV5-1; j_gene: TRBJ2-5; d_gene: TRBD2; CDR3aa: CASSSDGTSGGEETQYF; CDR3nt: TGCGCCAGCAGCTCCGATGGGACTAGCGGGGGGGAAGAGACCCAGTACTTC
abundance: many; v_gene: TRBV6-1; j_gene: TRBJ2-7; d_gene: NA; CDR3aa: CASIPIPGPHYEQYF; CDR3nt: TGTGCCAGCATCCCAATCCCGGGACCTCACTACGAGCAGTACTTC
abundance: many; v_gene: TRBV2; j_gene: TRBJ2-5; d_gene: TRBD1; CDR3aa: CASSLRRTGLQETQYF; CDR3nt: TGTGCCAGCAGCCTTCGGAGGACAGGGTTGCAAGAGACCCAGTACTTC
abundance: NA; v_gene: TRBV6-1; j_gene: TRBJ2-5; d_gene: NA; CDR3aa: CASSTGRQQETQYF; CDR3nt: TGTGCCAGCAGTACGGGACGTCAGCAAGAGACCCAGTACTTC
abundance: many; v_gene: TRBV6-1; j_gene: TRBJ1-2; d_gene: NA; CDR3aa: CASSEEDWYGYTF; CDR3nt: TGTGCCAGCAGTGAAGAGGACTGGTATGGCTACACCTTC
abundance: few; v_gene: TRBV6-1; j_gene: TRBJ1-2; d_gene: NA; CDR3aa: CASSTRQGTNYGYTF; CDR3nt: TGTGCCAGCTCTACCCGGCAGGGGACGAACTATGGCTACACCTTC
abundance: many; v_gene: TRBV18; j_gene: TRBJ1-3; d_gene: NA; CDR3aa: CASSPGRPSGNTIYF; CDR3nt: TGTGCCAGCTCACCAGGACGGCCGTCTGGAAACACCATATATTTT
abundance: many; v_gene: TRBV29-1; j_gene: TRBJ2-5; d_gene: NA; CDR3aa: CSVDWFQETQYF; CDR3nt: TGCAGCGTTGATTGGTTTCAAGAGACCCAGTACTTC
abundance: many; v_gene: TRBV20-1; j_gene: TRBJ2-7; d_gene: NA; CDR3aa: CSASPGPYEQYF; CDR3nt: TGCAGTGCTTCGCCAGGGCCCTACGAGCAGTACTTC
abundance: many; v_gene: TRBV6-1; j_gene: TRBJ2-4; d_gene: NA; CDR3aa: CASTEEDIQYF; CDR3nt: TGTGCCAGCACGGAAGAGGACATTCAGTACTTC
abundance: many; v_gene: TRBV6-2/TRBV6-3; j_gene: TRBJ2-5; d_gene: TRBD1; CDR3aa: CASSYPLGTGKETQYF; CDR3nt: TGTGCCAGCAGTTACCCCCTCGGGACAGGGAAAGAGACCCAGTACTTC
abundance: many; v_gene: TRBV19; j_gene: TRBJ2-2; d_gene: NA; CDR3aa: CASSILGRGNTGELFF; CDR3nt: TGTGCCAGTAGTATTTTAGGGCGGGGGAACACCGGGGAGCTGTTTTTT
abundance: NA; v_gene: TRBV5-6; j_gene: TRBJ2-5; d_gene: NA; CDR3aa: CASSLVTETQYF; CDR3nt: TGTGCCAGCAGCTTGGTAACCGAGACCCAGTACTTC
abundance: many; v_gene: TRBV4-1; j_gene: TRBJ1-1; d_gene: NA; CDR3aa: CASSQRTGQLNTEAFF; CDR3nt: TGCGCCAGCAGCCAACGAACCGGACAGTTGAACACTGAAGCTTTCTTT
abundance: many; v_gene: TRBV7-6; j_gene: TRBJ1-1; d_gene: NA; CDR3aa: CASSLGAGVHTEAFF; CDR3nt: TGTGCCAGCAGCTTAGGGGCAGGGGTACACACTGAAGCTTTCTTT
abundance: many; v_gene: TRBV4-2; j_gene: TRBJ2-2; d_gene: NA; CDR3aa: CASSQVGELGELFF; CDR3nt: TGTGCCAGCAGCCAAGTGGGGGAGCTCGGGGAGCTGTTTTTT
abundance: many; v_gene: TRBV5-1; j_gene: TRBJ2-7; d_gene: TRBD1; CDR3aa: CASSRFRDRASYEQYF; CDR3nt: TGCGCCAGCAGCCGTTTCCGGGACAGGGCCTCCTACGAGCAGTACTTC
abundance: NA; v_gene: TRBV2; j_gene: TRBJ2-5; d_gene: NA; CDR3aa: CARGPVETQYF; CDR3nt: TGTGCCAGGGGTCCGGTGGAGACCCAGTACTTC
abundance: NA; v_gene: TRBV12-3/TRBV12-4; j_gene: TRBJ1-2; d_gene: NA; CDR3aa: CASSLGPKAGLLGYTF; CDR3nt: TGTGCCAGCAGTTTGGGACCTAAGGCGGGCCTGCTTGGCTACACCTTC
abundance: many; v_gene: TRBV28; j_gene: TRBJ2-7; d_gene: TRBD1; CDR3aa: CASMGSQGAFSEQYF; CDR3nt: TGTGCCAGCATGGGGTCCCAGGGGGCCTTCTCCGAGCAGTACTTC
abundance: many; v_gene: TRBV7-9; j_gene: TRBJ2-7; d_gene: NA; CDR3aa: CASSSTGPNEQYF; CDR3nt: TGTGCCAGCAGCTCAACCGGGCCCAACGAGCAGTACTTC
abundance: many; v_gene: TRBV4-2; j_gene: TRBJ2-7; d_gene: NA; CDR3aa: CASSRSDRPYEQYF; CDR3nt: TGTGCCAGCAGCCGGAGCGACAGGCCCTACGAGCAGTACTTC
abundance: many; v_gene: TRBV27; j_gene: TRBJ2-7; d_gene: NA; CDR3aa: CASSWGPSYEQYF; CDR3nt: TGTGCCAGCAGTTGGGGACCCTCCTACGAGCAGTACTTC
abundance: many; v_gene: TRBV7-2; j_gene: TRBJ1-1; d_gene: NA; CDR3aa: CASSLWDGNTEAFF; CDR3nt: TGTGCCAGCAGCTTGTGGGACGGAAACACTGAAGCTTTCTTT
abundance: many; v_gene: TRBV7-9; j_gene: TRBJ2-7; d_gene: TRBD2; CDR3aa: CASSFTQRGTYEQYF; CDR3nt: TGTGCCAGCAGCTTTACCCAGCGGGGTACCTACGAGCAGTACTTC
abundance: NA; v_gene: TRBV5-1; j_gene: TRBJ2-2; d_gene: NA; CDR3aa: CASSLRLGNTGELFF; CDR3nt: TGCGCCAGCAGCTTGAGATTGGGGAACACCGGGGAGCTGTTTTTT
abundance: NA; v_gene: TRBV7-2; j_gene: TRBJ2-4; d_gene: TRBD2; CDR3aa: CASSVLAGGSIQYF; CDR3nt: TGTGCCAGCAGTGTACTTGCGGGAGGCTCCATTCAGTACTTC
abundance: many; v_gene: TRBV4-3; j_gene: TRBJ2-4; d_gene: TRBD1; CDR3aa: CASSLIGQGSKNIQYF; CDR3nt: TGCGCCAGCAGCCTCATAGGACAGGGTAGTAAAAACATTCAGTACTTC
abundance: many; v_gene: TRBV5-1; j_gene: TRBJ1-1; d_gene: NA; CDR3aa: CASSTPTNQGGTEAFF; CDR3nt: TGCGCCAGCAGTACCCCCACTAACCAGGGAGGCACTGAAGCTTTCTTT
abundance: NA; v_gene: TRBV20-1; j_gene: TRBJ1-1; d_gene: NA; CDR3aa: CSASIDARMNTEACF; CDR3nt: TGCAGTGCTAGCATAGATGCACGGATGAACACTGAAGCTTGCTTT
abundance: NA; v_gene: TRBV5-5; j_gene: TRBJ2-7; d_gene: TRBD1; CDR3aa: CASSSETGPYEQSF; CDR3nt: TGTGCCAGCAGCTCGGAGACAGGGCCCTACGAGCAGTCCTTC
abundance: many; v_gene: TRBV6-2/TRBV6-3; j_gene: TRBJ2-2; d_gene: NA; CDR3aa: CASAIGGQTSRELSF; CDR3nt: TGTGCCAGCGCAATCGGAGGACAGACGAGTCGGGAGCTGTCTTTT
abundance: many; v_gene: TRBV7-9; j_gene: TRBJ1-1; d_gene: NA; CDR3aa: CASSRTWGTEAFF; CDR3nt: TGTGCCAGCAGCCGGACATGGGGAACTGAAGCTTTCTTT
abundance: many; v_gene: TRBV2; j_gene: TRBJ1-1; d_gene: TRBD1; CDR3aa: CASSHPGTGTEAFF; CDR3nt: TGTGCCAGCAGTCATCCCGGGACAGGGACTGAAGCTTTCTTT
abundance: many; v_gene: TRBV12-3/TRBV12-4; j_gene: TRBJ2-5; d_gene: NA; CDR3aa: CASTAVGAGVQETQYF; CDR3nt: TGTGCCAGCACCGCTGTGGGGGCGGGGGTTCAAGAGACCCAGTACTTC
abundance: many; v_gene: TRBV20-1; j_gene: TRBJ2-7; d_gene: NA; CDR3aa: CSARARDRYYEQYF; CDR3nt: TGCAGTGCTAGGGCCCGGGACCGATACTACGAGCAGTACTTC